Presented here are 24 T cell receptor beta chains from one specimen sequenced in a study of regulatory T cells in long-lasting Graves disease. Arm-PCR with iRepertoire HTBI primers amplified the CDR3 regions for these TCR beta libraries. TCRdb itself ran the multiplex PCR reads through MiXCR, one entry per CDR3 protein. The table records roughly 500,000 distinct CDR3 sequences, about 12% of them present only once. As to time point: newly diagnosed GD, antithyroid drugs for less than 3 months. Preparation of the TCR library used RNA extracted from PBMCs. These data also formed part of another study, on T cells in Graves' hyperthyroidism and ophthalmopathy.

Sequenced here: peripheral blood mononuclear cells (PBMCs), sampled at new diagnosis, from a patient treated with antithyroid drugs. These receptors all stem from a woman under 40 with Graves disease.

The rearrangement joins TRBV18 to TRBJ2-2; no clear D. V was shortened by 9 bases and J by 0 bases, with 11 bases between the two germline ends. The CDR3 is 14 amino acids. Germline CDR1 reads KGHSH; CDR2 reads LQKENI. CDR3 in amino acids: CASWGSANTGELFF. DNA of the CDR3: TGTGCCAGTTGGGGTTCGGCGAACACCGGGGAGCTGTTTTTT.

The sample holds many counts of this clonotype. The chain recombines TRBV20-1 with TRBJ2-3, with a possible D match to TRBD2 (5 bases). Per the germline V gene, CDR1 is DFQATT and CDR2 is SNEGSKA (reference sequence). Deletions cut 3 bases from V and 0 bases from J, with 10 bases between. The CDR3 loop spans 14 amino acids. The DNA for the CDR3 is TGCAGTGCTAGCGTGCGGAGGAGCACAGATACGCAGTATTTT. This sequence encodes CSASVRRSTDTQYF.

This clonotype was counted at least ten times. The chain links TRBV30 to TRBJ1-5, with D unresolved. CDR3 size: 13 residues. Trimming left V 0 bases short and J 5 bases short, with 8 bases between. Germline V gives CDR1 GTSNPN, CDR2 SVGIG (reference sequence). CDR3 sequence reads: CAWSVGFDQPQHF. The CDR3 coding sequence is TGTGCCTGGAGTGTGGGGTTTGATCAGCCCCAGCATTTT.

The sample holds many counts of this clonotype. The V and J genes are TRBV12-3 or TRBV12-4 and TRBJ2-3; TRBD1 is a possible D gene (5 bases). Trimming took off 3 bases at V and 7 bases at J, with 17 bases between the two ends. There are 15 residues in the CDR3. CDR3 region: CASSFRRAPTNTQYF. The CDR3, as DNA: TGTGCCAGCAGTTTTCGCAGGGCCCCTACAAATACGCAGTATTTT.

This clonotype has ten or more counts. Here the CDR3 reads CSARDGREGENTDTQYF. The DNA for the CDR3 is TGCAGTGCTAGAGATGGTCGCGAGGGTGAGAACACAGATACGCAGTATTTT. V is TRBV20-1 and J is TRBJ2-3, with D possibly matching TRBD2 (5 bases). Trimming cost V 0 bases and J 2 bases, with 18 bases left between them. Germline V gives CDR1 DFQATT, CDR2 SNEGSKA (reference sequence). There are 17 residues in the CDR3.

The chain's CDR3 is CASSPRHGGGEKLFF. In nucleotides, the CDR3 is TGTGCCAGCAGCCCACGTCATGGGGGCGGTGAAAAACTGTTTTTT. The rearrangement uses TRBV7-3 and TRBJ1-4; the D gene is possibly TRBD1 (6 bases). This CDR3 spans 15 amino acids. Germline V CDR1 and CDR2: SGHTA, FQGTGA. V lost 5 bases, J lost 7 bases, and 17 bases lay in between. Full variable domain (missing parts from reference TRBV7-3 and TRBJ1-4): GAGVSQTPSNKVTEKGKYVELRCDPISGHTALYWYRQSLGQGPEFLIYFQGTGAADDSGLPNDRFFAVRPEGSVSTLKIQRTERGDSAVYLCASSPRHGGGEKLFFGSGTQLSVL.

The chain is built from TRBV20-1 and TRBJ1-5; 8 nucleotides match TRBD1. The CDR3 extends over 14 amino acids. Germline V gene data show CDR1 as DFQATT and CDR2 as SNEGSKA (reference sequence). Trimming removed 6 bases from V and 6 bases from J; junction bases left unmatched: 10. The CDR3 sequence is CSALGQEVGQPQHF. The DNA for the CDR3 is TGCAGTGCCCTGGGACAGGAGGTCGGTCAGCCCCAGCATTTT.

This clonotype was seen many times. V usage is TRBV2 and J usage is TRBJ2-5, with D perhaps assigned TRBD1 or TRBD2 (5 bases each). Germline CDR1 and CDR2: SNHLY and FYNNEI. V was shortened by 7 bases and J by 4 bases, with 13 bases between the two germline ends. The CDR3 covers 13 residues. The DNA for the CDR3 is TGTGCCAGCAATGAGTACGGGGCAGAGACCCAGTACTTC. This translates into CASNEYGAETQYF.

This clonotype appeared many times. The CDR3 nucleotides are TGTGCCAGCAGTGAACTCGGGGGGGGCCTCACAGATACGCAGTATTTT. Translated: CASSELGGGLTDTQYF. The chain joins TRBV2 to TRBJ2-3; 8 nucleotides align to TRBD2. The CDR3 spans 16 residues. The J segment lost 2 bases and the V segment lost 2 bases, leaving 6 bases of the junction unmatched. Germline CDR1 is SNHLY and CDR2 is FYNNEI.

This clonotype was found many times. The rearrangement uses TRBV20-1 and TRBJ1-6, with 7 bases lining up with TRBD1. After removal of 1 base from V and 5 bases from J, the junction contained 5 bases not matched to a gene. CDR1 is DFQATT, CDR2 SNEGSKA, per germline (reference sequence). This CDR3 has 15 amino acids. CDR3 sequence reads: CSARAWGQNNSPLHF. Written as DNA, the CDR3 is TGCAGTGCTAGAGCTTGGGGACAGAATAATTCACCCCTCCACTTT.

This clonotype was detected many times. The chain links TRBV28 to TRBJ1-2; 11 bases fit TRBD1. The V and J ends lost 3 bases and 9 bases, in that order; junction bases with no gene match: 18. The length of the CDR3 is 18 residues. Germline values: CDR1 MDHEN, CDR2 SYDVKM. DNA for the CDR3: TGTGCCAGCAGTTTTCACCAAAACCAAGTCTGGACAGGGGGCCGCTACACCTTC. Amino acid sequence: CASSFHQNQVWTGGRYTF.

This clonotype appeared many times. This chain joins TRBV11-2 and TRBJ1-4; 10 nucleotides match TRBD1. The CDR3 consists of 16 residues. With V trimmed by 4 bases and J by 11 bases, 13 bases remained unmatched. Germline lookup yields CDR1 SGHAT and CDR2 FQNNGV. The chain's CDR3 is CASSSLGPGTGVKLFF. The CDR3 region has the DNA TGTGCCAGCAGCTCATTAGGTCCCGGGACAGGGGTTAAACTGTTTTTT.

A few counts support this clonotype. The chain has TRBV29-1 and TRBJ1-1; D not certain. Germline assignment: CDR1 SQVTM and CDR2 ANQGSEA. Trimming pared 6 bases from V and 0 bases from J, leaving 11 bases between. This CDR3 contains 13 residues. The CDR3 sequence is CSVETRMNTEAFF. DNA for the CDR3: TGCAGCGTAGAGACACGGATGAACACTGAAGCTTTCTTT.

This clonotype was found a few times. The chain has TRBV11-3 and TRBJ2-7, with a possible D match to TRBD2 (6 bases). Between the trimmed V and J ends, which lost 3 bases and 1 base, there was a span of 10 bases. Germline V gives CDR1 SGHNT, CDR2 YENEEA. The CDR3 sequence is 14 residues long. Written as DNA, the CDR3 is TGTGCCAGCAGCTTCCGAGCGGGTTCCTACGAGCAGTACTTC. Its translation: CASSFRAGSYEQYF.

This clonotype has ten or more counts. The chain has TRBV2 and TRBJ1-2; possibly TRBD1 for D (6 bases). CDR1 is SNHLY and CDR2 is FYNNEI in the germline V gene. The CDR3 length is 13 residues. V shed 6 bases and J shed 6 bases, with 14 bases lying between them. The CDR3 region is CASRQGAKNGYTF. The CDR3 DNA sequence: TGTGCCAGCAGACAGGGCGCGAAAAATGGCTACACCTTC.

This clonotype was observed many times. The chain employs TRBV19 and TRBJ2-2; 7 bases are a match to TRBD2. V shed 6 bases, J shed 8 bases, and the junction held 9 bases outside the gene matches. The length of the CDR3 is 14 residues. CDR1 and CDR2 from the germline V gene are LNHDA and SQIVND (reference sequence). CDR3 DNA sequence: TGTGCCAGTAGCGGGTCGGGAGGCGCGGGGGAGCTGTTTTTT. Amino acids: CASSGSGGAGELFF.

This clonotype has a handful of counts. One base away lies a much larger clone, so this may be a sequencing read error. The chain couples TRBV27 to TRBJ1-4; D not certain. Germline-derived CDR1 and CDR2 are MNHEY and SMNVEV (reference sequence). This CDR3 contains 13 residues. Trimming removed 4 bases from V and 13 bases from J, with 16 bases in between. CDR3 DNA: TGTGCCAGCAGTTACGGCCTTATGGGGAGACTGTTTTTT. It encodes CASSYGLMGRLFF.

The chain combines TRBV7-2 with TRBJ2-7, with D perhaps matching TRBD2 (6 bases). Trimming shortened V by 6 bases and J by 3 bases, and 18 bases separated the two germline ends. CDR1 is SGHTA and CDR2 is FQGNSA in the germline V gene. The CDR3 has 15 amino acids. The CDR3 region is CASRTTPGLNYEQYF. The CDR3 nucleotides read TGTGCCAGCAGAACCACACCGGGACTGAACTACGAGCAGTACTTC.

This clonotype was seen a handful of times. The genes are TRBV24-1 and TRBJ2-3; 10 bases agree with TRBD2. CDR3 length: 14 residues. Germline V gene data show CDR1 as KGHDR and CDR2 as SFDVKD. The V gene end was trimmed by 1 base and the J gene end by 15 bases; junction bases not matched to a gene: 9. The CDR3 loop reads CATSDFPTSGMLYF. CDR3 coding DNA: TGTGCCACCAGTGATTTCCCCACTAGCGGGATGTTATATTTT.

This clonotype was detected many times. The chain uses TRBV12-3 or TRBV12-4 and TRBJ2-1, with 13 positions matching TRBD2. The V gene end was trimmed by 4 bases and the J gene end by 10 bases; junction bases not matched to a gene: 7. The CDR3 loop spans 15 amino acids. In DNA form, the CDR3 reads TGTGCCAGCAGTTCACCGGGACTAGCGGGAAGGGAGCAGTTCTTC. It is translated as CASSSPGLAGREQFF.

The count of this clonotype is one. This chain joins TRBV12-3 or TRBV12-4 and TRBJ2-1; D not certain. V gave up 3 bases and J gave up 6 bases, with 9 bases separating them. The CDR3 has 13 residues. The CDR3: CASSFSPSNEQFF. The DNA for the CDR3 is TGTGCCAGCAGTTTTTCTCCGTCCAATGAGCAGTTCTTC.

This clonotype appeared many times. The rearrangement joins TRBV7-8 to TRBJ2-3, with unresolved D. V lost 0 bases to trimming and J lost 3 bases, with 10 bases between them. Germline values: CDR1 SGHVS, CDR2 FQNEAQ. The CDR3 spans 15 residues. The CDR3 loop is CASSLAPSDTDTQYF. The CDR3 region has the DNA TGTGCCAGCAGCTTAGCGCCCTCCGATACAGATACGCAGTATTTT.

There are many counts of this clonotype. The chain uses TRBV4-1 and TRBJ1-2; no firm D call. Germline CDR1 reads MGHRA; CDR2 reads YSYEKL. CDR3 size: 16 residues. V gave up 7 bases and J gave up 4 bases, with 22 bases separating them. The chain's CDR3 is CASNREETPGGYGYTF. The CDR3 DNA sequence: TGCGCCAGCAACCGAGAGGAAACACCAGGAGGCTATGGCTACACCTTC.

The table lists this clonotype with many counts. The V and J genes are TRBV7-8 and TRBJ2-1; 10 bases match TRBD1. CDR1 SGHVS and CDR2 FQNEAQ come from the germline V gene. Unmatched junction bases numbered 3, after V lost 5 bases and J lost 2 bases. The CDR3 loop spans 15 amino acids. The CDR3 reads CASSPTGGTYNEQFF. The CDR3 nucleotides are TGTGCCAGCAGCCCGACAGGGGGCACCTACAATGAGCAGTTCTTC. The full variable domain, rest sourced from reference TRBV7-8 and TRBJ2-1, is GAGVSQSPRYKVAKRGQDVALRCDPISGHVSLFWYQQALGQGPEFLTYFQNEAQLDKSGLPSDRFFAERPEGSVSTLKIQRTQQEDSAVYLCASSPTGGTYNEQFFGPGTRLTVL.